This TCR beta chain was captured in a study of identical twins. Broader study findings: Models predicted less out-of-frame TCR alpha sharing in monozygotic twins than was found. Cord blood beta clonotypes that were abundant carried fewer insertions, and memory repertoires showed no such trend.

After removal of 0 bases from V and 5 bases from J, the junction contained 3 bases not matched to a gene. The CDR3 length is 15 residues. CDR1 and CDR2 from the germline V gene are MNHEY and SVGAGI. The table lists this clonotype with a few counts. Its antigen remains unknown. Addition of a universal primer site occurred through template switching, and cDNA carried unique molecular identifiers. TCRdb reprocessed the 5' RACE reads via MiXCR and lists one record per CDR3 protein. The table has around 650,000 distinct CDR3 sequences, less than 9% seen once; the top ten hold 1.5% to 2%. The same data also contributed to another study, on yellow fever vaccine responses in identical twins. That source notes: Twins showed a vaccine T cell response that reportedly seemed partly convergent, partly personalized.

The TCR was taken from a woman aged 18-29 years in good health. The chain recombines TRBV6-5 with TRBJ2-1, with 8 positions matching TRBD2. The source material was PBMCs. CDR3 nucleotide sequence: TGTGCCAGCAGTTACTCAGGACTAGCACACAATGAGCAGTTCTTC. This codes for CASSYSGLAHNEQFF.